This T cell receptor beta chain was recovered during a study of T-cell memory formation after mild COVID-19. The study's findings and limits: Clones that shrank (day 15 to 85) were balanced CD4/CD8, whereas later expanders leaned CD4+. Researchers found some responding clones in pre-infection memory, a sign that cross-reactive memory joined.

As regards this clonotype: Its antigen is unknown.

Each CDR3 protein gets one entry after TCRdb re-called the 5' RACE reads with MiXCR. Found here are some 150,000 distinct CDR3 sequences, 19% of them singletons; the top ten hold about 2.3%. Germline V gene sequence: CDR1 SEHNR, CDR2 FQNEAQ (reference sequence). Trimming removed 6 bases from V and 3 bases from J; junction bases left unmatched: 5. The CDR3 covers 14 residues. The chain recombines TRBV7-9 with TRBJ2-3; TRBD1 aligns across 8 bases. The receptor's source is an adult woman who had mild COVID-19 (a few samples of this study predate the infection). Cell type and time point are not known. The specimen sequenced was PBMCs or a T cell subset sorted from them (not recorded which). The CDR3 bases are TGTGCCAGCAGTCCACAGGGGGAAACAGATACGCAGTATTTT. Translation gives CASSPQGETDTQYF.